The present T cell receptor beta chain was sequenced within a study of regulatory T cells in long-lasting Graves disease. Study-wide results and caveats: Blood alone, not thyroid tissue, was studied. A greater number of public clonotypes (about 2,900) was shared by persistent patients than by new patients (about 990).

Of note for this clonotype: The antigen is undetermined.

The germline gives CDR1 DFQATT, CDR2 SNEGSKA (reference sequence). The CDR3 is 11 amino acids. Trimming took off 4 bases at V and 7 bases at J, with 7 bases between the two ends. Indicated time point: newly diagnosed GD, antithyroid drugs for less than 3 months. Isolated PBMC RNA provided the starting material for the TCR library. Through Arm-PCR of CDR3 regions and iRepertoire HTBI primers, TCR beta libraries were built. Via MiXCR, TCRdb re-called the multiplex PCR reads, giving one row per CDR3 protein. The data contain a few hundred thousand distinct CDR3 sequences, around an eighth of them singletons. These data also formed part of another study, on T cells in Graves' hyperthyroidism and ophthalmopathy.

Source: peripheral blood mononuclear cells (PBMCs), taken at new diagnosis, from a patient treated with antithyroid drugs. V gene TRBV20-1 combines with J gene TRBJ1-4; D uncertain. This receptor was obtained from a man between 25 and 39 years old with Graves disease. The CDR3 here is CSATPVEKLFF. Here the CDR3 DNA reads TGCAGTGCTACCCCGGTTGAAAAACTGTTTTTT.